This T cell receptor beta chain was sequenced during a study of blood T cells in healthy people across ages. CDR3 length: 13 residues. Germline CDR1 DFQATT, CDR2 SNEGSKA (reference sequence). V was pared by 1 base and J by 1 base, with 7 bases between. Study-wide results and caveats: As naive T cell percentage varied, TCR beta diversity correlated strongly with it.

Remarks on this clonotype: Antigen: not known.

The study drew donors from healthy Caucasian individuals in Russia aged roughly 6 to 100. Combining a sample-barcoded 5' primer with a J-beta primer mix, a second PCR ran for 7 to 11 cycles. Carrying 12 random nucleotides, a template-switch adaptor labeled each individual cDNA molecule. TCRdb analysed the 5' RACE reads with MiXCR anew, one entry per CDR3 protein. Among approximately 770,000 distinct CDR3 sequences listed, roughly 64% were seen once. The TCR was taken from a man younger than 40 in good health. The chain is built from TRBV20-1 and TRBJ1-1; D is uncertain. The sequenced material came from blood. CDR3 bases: TGCAGTGCTAGAGCGCACCCGAACACTGAAGCTTTCTTT. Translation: CSARAHPNTEAFF.